The 15 T cell receptor beta chains presented below share a single source sample, sequenced in a study of T cell repertoires in cytomegalovirus infection. These receptors lack a known antigen. Each CDR3 protein gets one entry after TCRdb re-called the reads with MiXCR. The sample includes more than 300,000 distinct CDR3 sequences, about a third of them seen just once. The material sequenced was cultured PBMCs, taken from culture after CMV antigen stimulation. These receptors all stem from a human donor in good health (CMV status not recorded). Some clones in this sample may be carry-over from other donors' samples.

There are many counts of this clonotype. This chain connects TRBV7-6 to TRBJ1-5; D is ambiguous. V was cut by 6 bases and J by 3 bases, with 15 bases left in between. The CDR3 totals 15 residues. Germline V gene lookup returns CDR1 SGHVS and CDR2 FNYEAQ. The CDR3, as DNA: TGTGCCAGCAGTTATGGAGCTGGGCTCAATCAGCCCCAGCATTTT. This encodes CASSYGAGLNQPQHF.

The chain is built from TRBV7-2 and TRBJ2-5; 10 bases map to TRBD2. J was trimmed by 7 bases and V by 1 base; bases with no gene match: 6. In germline, CDR1 is SGHTA, CDR2 FQGNSA. This CDR3 comprises 15 residues. DNA of the CDR3: TGTGCCAGCAGCTTAGGACTAGCGGGTAGTGGGACCCAGTACTTC. Encoded protein: CASSLGLAGSGTQYF.

This chain's CDR3 is CASSYQWDTQYF. DNA of the CDR3: TGTGCCAGCAGTTATCAGTGGGATACGCAGTATTTT. The chain uses TRBV6-1 and TRBJ2-3; D not certain. The germline CDR1 and CDR2 sequences are MNHNS and SASEGT. V dropped 5 bases and J dropped 6 bases, with 9 bases sitting between them. The CDR3 covers 12 residues.

The chain combines TRBV4-3 with TRBJ2-1; TRBD1 might be the D (5 bases). The germline gives CDR1 LGHNA, CDR2 YSLEER. The CDR3 has 17 amino acids. Trimming removed 0 bases at V and 5 bases at J, with 17 bases between. In nucleotides, the CDR3 is TGCGCCAGCAGCCAAGATATGGTGGTAATGGGGCACAATGAGCAGTTCTTC. Its protein is CASSQDMVVMGHNEQFF.

This clonotype was seen a handful of times. The chain carries TRBV20-1 and TRBJ1-2, with 7 bases matching TRBD1. Germline V CDR1 and CDR2: DFQATT, SNEGSKA (reference sequence). The length of the CDR3 is 12 residues. The ends lost 5 bases at V and 4 bases at J; junction bases unmatched: 4. For the CDR3, the DNA is TGCAGTGCTGGTGGGGACAGCTATGGCTACACCTTC. Its protein is CSAGGDSYGYTF.

The V and J genes are TRBV7-6 and TRBJ1-4; maybe TRBD1 (6 bases). Germline loops: CDR1 SGHVS, CDR2 FNYEAQ. V was cut by 5 bases and J by 0 bases, with 22 bases left in between. There are 19 residues in the CDR3. CDR3 residues: CASSLRPRDNVATNEKLFF. The CDR3 DNA reads TGTGCCAGCAGCCTCAGACCGCGGGACAATGTTGCAACTAATGAAAAACTGTTTTTT.

The sample holds a few counts of this clonotype. J is TRBJ2-5 and V is TRBV20-1; tentatively, D is TRBD2 (5 bases). With 5 bases removed from V and 4 bases from J, the gap between germline ends came to 14 bases. The CDR3 totals 13 residues. CDR1 is DFQATT and CDR2 is SNEGSKA in the germline V gene (reference sequence). In DNA form, the CDR3 reads TGCAGTGCTCAACTAGTGGTAGGAGAGACCCAGTACTTC. This codes for CSAQLVVGETQYF.

This clonotype was picked up many times. The genes are TRBV7-9 and TRBJ1-2; 7 positions agree with TRBD1. CDR3 length: 12 amino acids. The trim removed 2 bases at V and 6 bases at J, leaving 0 bases unmatched. Germline CDR1 and CDR2: SEHNR and FQNEAQ (reference sequence). In nucleotides, the CDR3 is TGTGCCAGCAGCTTACAGGGGGATGGCTACACCTTC. Residues: CASSLQGDGYTF.

This clonotype was counted only a few times. The chain links TRBV19 to TRBJ1-1, with TRBD1 matching over 7 bases. CDR1 is LNHDA, CDR2 SQIVND, per germline (reference sequence). This CDR3 contains 15 residues. Germline trimming cut 5 bases from V and 4 bases from J; bases unmatched to any gene: 10. The CDR3 loop reads CASSPGIQGSTEAFF. CDR3 in DNA: TGTGCCAGTAGTCCAGGAATACAGGGGAGCACTGAAGCTTTCTTT.

The chain uses TRBV20-1 and TRBJ1-1, with 10 bases fitting TRBD1. The ends lost 5 bases at V and 10 bases at J; junction bases unmatched: 7. The CDR3 loop spans 12 amino acids. Germline loops: CDR1 DFQATT, CDR2 SNEGSKA (reference sequence). CDR3 nucleotides: TGCAGTGCTGGGTCCCGGGACAGGGGAGCTTTCTTT. Amino acid sequence: CSAGSRDRGAFF.

This clonotype showed up many times. The genes are TRBV12-3 or TRBV12-4 and TRBJ1-2; TRBD1 is a possible D gene (6 bases). This CDR3 region has 14 residues. V was pared by 4 bases and J by 10 bases, with 19 bases between. CDR3 sequence reads: CASSSLRGKGDYTF. DNA for the CDR3: TGTGCCAGCAGTTCCCTGAGGGGGAAGGGAGACTACACCTTC.

The chain combines TRBV20-1 with TRBJ1-1, with 7 bases identical to TRBD1. The V gene's germline CDR1 is DFQATT and CDR2 SNEGSKA (reference sequence). Trimming at V came to 4 bases and at J to 2 bases, leaving 7 bases not matched to a gene. The CDR3 length is 14 residues. The CDR3 bases are TGCAGTGCTACCCGGGACAGACCAAACACTGAAGCTTTCTTT. This sequence encodes CSATRDRPNTEAFF.

This chain joins TRBV9 and TRBJ1-2, with D tentatively TRBD1 (6 bases). There are 15 residues in the CDR3. Trimming took off 4 bases at V and 4 bases at J, with 17 bases between the two ends. Germline values: CDR1 SGDLS, CDR2 YYNGEE. The CDR3 nucleotides are TGTGCCAGCAGCCCCCAGGGGAGTGGCCTCTATGGCTACACCTTC. It codes for CASSPQGSGLYGYTF.

In its sample, this clonotype was seen a few times. This sequence joins TRBV7-6 and TRBJ1-4; 10 nucleotides match TRBD1. The germline CDR1 and CDR2 sequences are SGHVS and FNYEAQ. The V gene end was trimmed by 1 base and the J gene end by 5 bases; junction bases not matched to a gene: 7. The CDR3 sequence is 17 residues long. The CDR3 DNA sequence: TGTGCCAGCAGCTTAGGAGTAGGGACAGGGGACAATGAAAAACTGTTTTTT. Its translation: CASSLGVGTGDNEKLFF.

This clonotype was counted a few times. The V gene is TRBV7-2, the J gene TRBJ2-7; the D is unclear. CDR1 and CDR2 (germline): SGHTA, FQGNSA. This CDR3 region has 13 residues. Trimming left V 5 bases short and J 5 bases short, with 13 bases between. The CDR3: CASSRRDRNEQYF. The CDR3 nucleotides are TGTGCCAGCAGCCGCCGCGATCGAAACGAGCAGTACTTC.